Listed below are T cell receptor beta chains from one sample, sequenced in a study of blood T cell repertoires in COVID-19. Measured with immunoSEQ multiplex PCR; TCRdb has only the in-frame clones, and not every one. The sample includes fewer than 250,000 clones, around 80% seen only once; the top ten take roughly 8.8%. Material for sequencing was peripheral blood. These receptors all come from a woman aged 50 to 60 with acute or convalescent COVID-19. The CDR3 runs from the conserved cysteine through the conserved F or W. The order of the fields is J gene, D gene, V gene, clone size, CDR3 DNA, CDR3 protein. D genes are given only for firm matches. The size of a clone is reported for some rows only, either as once, few or many, or as a class for expanded clones.

>TRBJ2-1|NA|TRBV7-7|NA
TGTGCTAGCAGCTTAGGAGGGACAAGGGATGAGCAGTTCTTC
CASSLGGTRDEQFF
>TRBJ1-1|TRBD1|TRBV7-2|NA
TGTGCCAGCAGCTCTCGGACAGGCACTGAAGCTTTCTTT
CASSSRTGTEAFF
>TRBJ2-1|TRBD2|TRBV19|NA
TGTGCCAGTAGTATAGGGGTGGTCGGGAGGATCGGAGGCTCCTACAATGAGCAGTTCTTC
CASSIGVVGRIGGSYNEQFF
>TRBJ2-1|TRBD1|TRBV25-1|NA
TGTGCCAGCAGTCCAGGGGGTAGCTATGAGCAGTTCTTC
CASSPGGSYEQFF
>TRBJ2-1|TRBD2|TRBV19|NA
TGTGCCAGTAGTATATGGGGGTCCACTAGCGGGAATTACAATGAGCAGTTCTTC
CASSIWGSTSGNYNEQFF
>TRBJ2-7|TRBD1|TRBV5-1|few
TGCGCCAGCAGCACCGGGACAGGGGTCACCGAGCAGTACTTC
CASSTGTGVTEQYF
>TRBJ2-1|TRBD1|TRBV5-1|NA
TGCGCCAGCAGCTCCGGGACAGGGCACAATGAGCAGTTCTTC
CASSSGTGHNEQFF
>TRBJ2-3|NA|TRBV2|NA
TGTGCCAGCAGGATTCGGAGGGACCTGGGGGATACGCAGTATTTT
CASRIRRDLGDTQYF
>TRBJ2-1|NA|TRBV30|NA
TGTGCCTGGAGCCCCCTCAATGAGCAGTTCTTC
CAWSPLNEQFF
>TRBJ1-2|TRBD1|TRBV29-1|NA
TGCAGCGTTGAAACGGGACAGTCTAACTATGGCTACACCTTC
CSVETGQSNYGYTF
>TRBJ2-1|TRBD2|TRBV5-1|NA
TGCGCCAGCAGCTCCGGACTAGCGGGGAGGGTGCAGTTCTTC
CASSSGLAGRVQFF
>TRBJ2-6|NA|TRBV2|few
TGTGCCAGCAGTGCCACAGGGTCTGGGGCCAACGTCCTGACTTTC
CASSATGSGANVLTF
>TRBJ2-7|NA|TRBV10-1|NA
TGCGCCAGCAGTGAGTCGAGGGGAGGGGGTCCCAACGAGCAGTACTTC
CASSESRGGGPNEQYF
>TRBJ2-7|TRBD1|TRBV7-2|NA
TGTGCCAGCAGCCTAGACAGGGGGGTACACGAGCAGTACTTC
CASSLDRGVHEQYF
>TRBJ2-4|NA|TRBV14|NA
TGTGCCAGCAGCCCACAGGGCCTAGCCAAAAACATTCAGTACTTC
CASSPQGLAKNIQYF
>TRBJ2-2|TRBD2|TRBV18|NA
TGTGCCAGCTCACCACTCCTAGCGGAGAACACCGGGGAGCTGTTTTTT
CASSPLLAENTGELFF
>TRBJ2-7|NA|TRBV19|NA
TGTGCCAGTAGTATAGCGGGAAACTACTACGAGCAGTACTTC
CASSIAGNYYEQYF
>TRBJ2-7|NA|TRBV2|NA
TGTGCCAGCAAGGTTCAGGTCGAGCAGTACTTC
CASKVQVEQYF
>TRBJ2-7|TRBD2|TRBV2|NA
TGTGCCAGCAGTTCCGGGATTCTAGCGGGGAACCGCCACGAGCAGTACTTC
CASSSGILAGNRHEQYF
>TRBJ1-4|TRBD1|TRBV12-3/TRBV12-4|few
TGTGCCAGCGGGGGACAGGGCCGCACGAAACTGTTTTTT
CASGGQGRTKLFF
>TRBJ2-3|NA|TRBV24-1|once
TGTGCCACCAGTGATTCGAGCACGGGAGTTTTGACAGATACGCAGTATTTT
CATSDSSTGVLTDTQYF
>TRBJ1-6|TRBD1|TRBV19|NA
TGTGCCAGTAGTATACGGACAGGGGATAATTCACCCCTCCACTTT
CASSIRTGDNSPLHF
>TRBJ2-1|TRBD2|TRBV2|NA
TGTGCCAGCATCGCTAGCGGGAGTTGGAATGAGCAGTTCTTC
CASIASGSWNEQFF
>TRBJ1-5|NA|TRBV9|NA
TGTGCCAGCAGCGTACCAGGGAACGGCAATCAGCCCCAGCATTTT
CASSVPGNGNQPQHF
>TRBJ2-2|TRBD1|TRBV5-6|NA
TGTGCCAGCAGCTTGAGGGACAGGGCTTACACCGGGGAGCTGTTTTTT
CASSLRDRAYTGELFF
>TRBJ2-7|NA|TRBV5-1|NA
TGCGCCAGCAGCTCGGGCAGGGATTACGAGCAGTACTTC
CASSSGRDYEQYF
>TRBJ2-1|TRBD2|TRBV3-1/TRBV3-2|NA
TGTGCCAGCAGCCAAGTCCCGACTAGCGGGGGAAACAATGAGCAGTTCTTC
CASSQVPTSGGNNEQFF
>TRBJ1-1|TRBD1|TRBV5-1|once
TGCGCCAGCAGCTCCCTAAGGACAGGGGACGCCACTGAAGCTTTCTTT
CASSSLRTGDATEAFF
>TRBJ1-4|NA|TRBV5-1|NA
TGCGCCAGCAGCCCCCGAAGGGGTAATGAAAAACTGTTTTTT
CASSPRRGNEKLFF
>TRBJ2-5|TRBD1|TRBV7-2|NA
TGTGCCAGCACGACAGGGGTCGGAGAGACCCAGTACTTC
CASTTGVGETQYF
>TRBJ2-1|TRBD2|TRBV6-6|NA
TGTGCCAGCAGTTACTCGCGGGAGTTGGTCCATGAGCAGTTCTTC
CASSYSRELVHEQFF
>TRBJ1-5|NA|TRBV19|few
TGTGCCAGTAGTATCCTGGACACTCTGAGCAATCAGCCCCAGCATTTT
CASSILDTLSNQPQHF
>TRBJ2-3|TRBD2|TRBV20-1|NA
TGCAGTGCTAGTGCGGCAGGGTCGTCGAGCGGGGCGAATACGCAGTATTTT
CSASAAGSSSGANTQYF
>TRBJ2-2|NA|TRBV7-2|NA
TGTGCCAGCAGCTTAGCCCTTGGCGGCACCGGGGAGCTGTTTTTT
CASSLALGGTGELFF
>TRBJ1-4|NA|TRBV29-1|NA
TGCAGCGTTGAAATAGCGGTAGAAGGCAAAAAACTGTTTTTT
CSVEIAVEGKKLFF
>TRBJ1-2|TRBD1|TRBV28|NA
TGTGCCAGCAGTAGTACCGGGACAGGGTACTATGGCTACACCTTC
CASSSTGTGYYGYTF
>TRBJ2-7|NA|TRBV5-5|NA
TGTGCCAGCAGCTCCTCAGGGGCCACCTACGAGCAGTACTTC
CASSSSGATYEQYF
>TRBJ2-7|NA|TRBV5-1|NA
TGCGCCAGCAGCTGGGGCTTGGGTCTCGAGCAGTACTTC
CASSWGLGLEQYF
>TRBJ2-2|TRBD1|TRBV7-3|NA
TGTGCCAGCAGCCTTGACAGGGGTCGCGCGAACACCGGGGAGCTGTTTTTT
CASSLDRGRANTGELFF
>TRBJ2-2|TRBD2|TRBV3-1/TRBV3-2|NA
TGTGCCAGCAGCCAAGGGCTAGCGGGAGGAGGTACCGGGGAGCTGTTTTTT
CASSQGLAGGGTGELFF
>TRBJ2-1|TRBD2|TRBV6-5|NA
TGTGCCAGCAGCCAACTAGCGGGACTTCTCAATGAGCAGTTCTTC
CASSQLAGLLNEQFF
>TRBJ1-3|TRBD1|TRBV20-1|NA
TGCAGTGCTAGTATGACAGGGGGTGGAAACACCATATATTTT
CSASMTGGGNTIYF
>TRBJ2-7|TRBD2|TRBV20-1|NA
TGCAGTGCTACTGACACTAGCGCCCAAGGCTCCTACGAGCAGTACTTC
CSATDTSAQGSYEQYF
>TRBJ1-6|NA|TRBV3-1/TRBV3-2|NA
TGTGCCAGCAGCCTGGTTGGGCAGGGGAGAACACCCCTCCACTTT
CASSLVGQGRTPLHF
>TRBJ2-3|TRBD2|TRBV29-1|NA
TGCAGCGTTGTTCTGGCTAGCGGGTCAACAGATACGCAGTATTTT
CSVVLASGSTDTQYF
>TRBJ2-2|TRBD1|TRBV7-3|NA
TGTGCCAGCAGCTTACGGACAGGGGCGAACACCGGGGAGCTGTTTTTT
CASSLRTGANTGELFF
>TRBJ1-6|TRBD1|TRBV19|NA
TGTGCCAGTAGATGGGGACAGGGCGATTCACCCCTCCACTTT
CASRWGQGDSPLHF
>TRBJ1-6|NA|TRBV11-2|once
TGTGCCAGCAGCTTAGTAGACAGCACAAATTCACCCCTCCACTTT
CASSLVDSTNSPLHF